This entry lists 28 T cell receptor beta chains sequenced from one sample in a study of blood T cell repertoires in COVID-19. The table came from immunoSEQ multiplex PCR; TCRdb's copy has only in-frame clones and leaves some out. The table shows 62,000 or so clones, with around 91% occurring only once. Sequenced sample: peripheral blood. The source is a man aged 45 to 65 with acute or convalescent COVID-19.

J is TRBJ1-2 and V is TRBV3-1 (or the pseudogene TRBV3-2), with 7 bases lining up with TRBD1. This CDR3 has 12 residues. V lost 4 bases to trimming and J lost 8 bases; unmatched junction nucleotides: 4. Germline V gene lookup returns CDR1 LGHDT and CDR2 YNNKEL (reference sequence). This CDR3 is CASSPGTAGYTF. CDR3 in DNA: TGTGCCAGCAGCCCTGGGACAGCGGGCTACACCTTC.

The gene calls are TRBV30 and TRBJ1-1; D unresolved. The CDR3 is 13 amino acids. The V and J ends lost 1 base and 3 bases respectively, with 9 bases between them. CDR1 is GTSNPN, CDR2 SVGIG, per germline (reference sequence). The CDR3 region is CAWSGQVDTEAFF. In DNA, the CDR3 is TGTGCCTGGAGTGGACAAGTGGACACTGAAGCTTTCTTT.

In regard to this clone: Other DNA sequences in this specimen translate into the identical CDR3. The chain couples TRBV18 to TRBJ1-5; D gene uncertain. The CDR3 consists of 13 residues. Between the trimmed V and J ends, which lost 3 bases and 4 bases, there was a span of 7 bases. Germline-derived CDR1 and CDR2 are KGHSH and LQKENI. CDR3 nucleotide sequence: TGTGCCAGCTCACCCGGGGAAAATCAGCCCCAGCATTTT. Protein: CASSPGENQPQHF.

This clone was detected only once. V is TRBV5-1 and J is TRBJ1-5; 7 bases align to TRBD1. This CDR3 has 14 amino acids. Trimming at V came to 4 bases and at J to 4 bases, leaving 5 bases not matched to a gene. Germline CDR1 SGHRS, CDR2 YFSETQ. CDR3 nucleotide sequence: TGCGCCAGCAGCGAAGGGACAGAGAATCAGCCCCAGCATTTT. As protein: CASSEGTENQPQHF. The full variable domain, with the rest looked up from reference TRBV5-1 and TRBJ1-5, is KAGVTQTPRYLIKTRGQQVTLSCSPISGHRSVSWYQQTPGQGLQFLFEYFSETQRNKGNFPGRFSGRQFSNSRSEMNVSTLELGDSALYLCASSEGTENQPQHFGDGTRLSIL.

This clone came up once. The J gene is TRBJ1-4, the V gene TRBV5-5; 10 bases line up with TRBD1. Germline V gives CDR1 SGHKS, CDR2 YYEKEE (reference sequence). The CDR3 spans 16 residues. V lost 0 bases and J lost 14; bases outside the gene matches: 13. CDR3 loop: CASSLAITDRGGSLFF. Here the CDR3 DNA reads TGTGCCAGCAGCTTGGCCATAACGGACAGGGGGGGGAGCCTGTTTTTT.

This clone has only one observation. J is TRBJ2-1 and V is TRBV24-1; D possibly corresponds to TRBD1 (5 bases). Per germline, CDR1 KGHDR and CDR2 SFDVKD. Trimming pared 2 bases from V and 8 bases from J, leaving 15 bases between. This CDR3 spans 15 amino acids. This chain's CDR3 is CATSDWSPVRDEQFF. The CDR3 nucleotides are TGTGCCACCAGTGATTGGTCCCCAGTCAGGGATGAGCAGTTCTTC.

The chain links TRBV7-2 to TRBJ1-4; 11 bases fit TRBD1. The CDR3 runs 18 residues. CDR1 is SGHTA and CDR2 is FQGNSA in the germline V gene. Trimming cost V 4 bases and J 3 bases; bases outside gene matches: 10. The CDR3 loop is CASSSPWDRGVPNEKLFF. The CDR3 region has the DNA TGTGCCAGCAGCTCCCCTTGGGACAGGGGGGTCCCTAATGAAAAACTGTTTTTT. Full variable domain (remainder filled in from reference TRBV7-2 and TRBJ1-4): GAGVSQSPSNKVTEKGKDVELRCDPISGHTALYWYRQSLGQGLEFLIYFQGNSAPDKSGLPSDRFSAERTGGSVSTLTIQRTQQEDSAVYLCASSSPWDRGVPNEKLFFGSGTQLSVL.

CDR3 loop: CASSPGTGDYGYTF. DNA of the CDR3: TGTGCCAGCTCACCAGGGACAGGGGACTATGGCTACACCTTC. V and J are TRBV18 and TRBJ1-2; 10 bases are shared with TRBD1. The V and J ends lost 2 bases and 3 bases, in that order; junction bases with no gene match: 0. The CDR3 has 14 amino acids. Germline CDR1 and CDR2: KGHSH and LQKENI.

V and J are TRBV14 and TRBJ1-2, with D perhaps matching TRBD1 (6 bases). CDR1 and CDR2 from the germline V gene are SGHDN and FVKESK. The CDR3 loop spans 13 amino acids. Trimming shortened V by 4 bases and J by 4 bases, and 10 bases separated the two germline ends. CDR3: CASSPGHFYGYTF. The CDR3 DNA reads TGTGCCAGCAGCCCGGGACACTTCTATGGCTACACCTTC. The full variable domain, in which reference TRBV14 and TRBJ1-2 provide the parts outside the CDR3, is EAGVTQFPSHSVIEKGQTVTLRCDPISGHDNLYWYRRVMGKEIKFLLHFVKESKQDESGMPNNRFLAERTGGTYSTLKVQPAELEDSGVYFCASSPGHFYGYTFGSGTRLTVV.

V is TRBV4-3 and J is TRBJ1-2, with D tentatively TRBD1 (5 bases). The germline V gene has CDR1 LGHNA and CDR2 YSLEER. The ends were cut back, 1 base at V and 5 bases at J, with 11 bases in the middle. The CDR3 loop spans 14 amino acids. CDR3 sequence reads: CASSQAEGRYGYTF. The CDR3, as DNA: TGCGCCAGCAGCCAAGCGGAGGGGAGGTATGGCTACACCTTC.

V is TRBV27 and J is TRBJ1-1; no definite D call. The V gene lost 6 bases and the J gene lost 1 base, with 15 bases spanning the gap. The CDR3 extends over 15 amino acids. Looked up from germline, CDR1 is MNHEY and CDR2 is SMNVEV (reference sequence). The CDR3 region is CASSLYMGGNTEAFF. The CDR3 nucleotides are TGTGCCAGCAGCCTATACATGGGAGGGAACACTGAAGCTTTCTTT.

V and J are TRBV21-1 and TRBJ2-3; the D segment call TRBD1 is taken from the table without a DNA check. TRBV21-1 is a documented pseudogene. CDR3 length equals 16 residues. The CDR3 region has the DNA TGTGCCAGCAGGATTTCGACAGGGGAGGCCACAGATACGCAGTATTTT. It codes for CASRISTGEATDTQYF.

The J gene is TRBJ1-5, the V gene TRBV19; 9 bases match TRBD1. This CDR3 contains 18 residues. Trimming removed 4 bases from V and 1 base from J; junction bases left unmatched: 11. CDR1 LNHDA and CDR2 SQIVND come from the germline V gene (reference sequence). CDR3 coding DNA: TGTGCCAGTAGTACAGGGACAGGGACGTTTTTAAGCAATCAGCCCCAGCATTTT. Translation: CASSTGTGTFLSNQPQHF.

The chain is built from TRBV2 and TRBJ2-2; 7 positions agree with TRBD2. CDR1 is SNHLY and CDR2 is FYNNEI in the germline V gene. V lost 3 bases, J lost 7 bases, and 8 bases stayed unmatched. This CDR3 region has 15 residues. The CDR3 nucleotides are TGTGCCAGCAGTGACGCGGGAGTGATTGGCGGGGAGCTGTTTTTT. Translating it yields CASSDAGVIGGELFF.

The chain carries TRBV6-6 and TRBJ1-1; TRBD1 aligns across 7 bases. From germline, CDR1 is MNHNY and CDR2 SVGAGI (reference sequence). This CDR3 comprises 16 residues. The J segment lost 4 bases and the V segment lost 5 bases, leaving 13 bases of the junction unmatched. The DNA for the CDR3 is TGTGCCAGCAGTCCCGGGTACAGGGGTGGACCCACTGAAGCTTTCTTT. Translated, it gives CASSPGYRGGPTEAFF.

The chain has TRBV27 and TRBJ2-5; D may be TRBD1 (6 bases). Germline CDR1 MNHEY, CDR2 SMNVEV (reference sequence). The CDR3 sequence is 15 residues long. The germline V and J ends were trimmed by 5 bases and 1 base, with 14 bases remaining between them. The CDR3 DNA sequence: TGTGCCAGCAGTAATGACAGGTTGGTCCAAGAGACCCAGTACTTC. Amino acids: CASSNDRLVQETQYF.

The chain combines TRBV6-6 with TRBJ1-4, with D perhaps matching TRBD1 (5 bases). Germline V gene lookup returns CDR1 MNHNY and CDR2 SVGAGI (reference sequence). Trimming stripped 4 bases from V and 3 bases from J, with 12 bases between. The CDR3 is 15 residues long. The CDR3 DNA sequence: TGTGCCAGCAGTTCCCTCGGACAAGCTAATGAAAAACTGTTTTTT. Translation gives CASSSLGQANEKLFF.

This clone was seen only a few times. The CDR3 DNA sequence: TGTGCCATCAGTGGAGGACTAGCGGGAGTAGCGATAGGCACAGATACGCAGTATTTT. Amino acid sequence: CAISGGLAGVAIGTDTQYF. This chain uses TRBV10-3 with TRBJ2-3; 13 bases line up with TRBD2. The V and J ends lost 4 bases and 1 base, in that order; junction bases with no gene match: 11. Germline V lookup: CDR1 ENHRY, CDR2 SYGVKD. CDR3 size: 19 residues.

In DNA, the CDR3 is TGTGCCAGCAGCTCAGACAGGATCAATCAGCCCCAGCATTTT. It yields the protein CASSSDRINQPQHF. The rearrangement uses TRBV2 and TRBJ1-5; D may be TRBD1 (6 bases). Germline values: CDR1 SNHLY, CDR2 FYNNEI. The CDR3 contains 14 residues. Trimming took 6 bases from V and 3 from J, leaving 12 bases between them.

The rearrangement uses TRBV19 and TRBJ1-1; D remains unclear. The CDR3 loop spans 13 amino acids. V was clipped by 3 bases and J by 1 base, with 6 bases between them. Germline values: CDR1 LNHDA, CDR2 SQIVND (reference sequence). The CDR3 sequence is CASSIEGNTEAFF. CDR3 coding DNA: TGTGCCAGTAGTATTGAGGGGAACACTGAAGCTTTCTTT.

This sequence joins TRBV5-1 and TRBJ2-5; the D is unclear. V lost 2 bases to trimming and J lost 5 bases, with 7 bases between them. The length of the CDR3 is 12 residues. Germline CDR1 and CDR2: SGHRS and YFSETQ. CDR3 DNA sequence: TGCGCCAGCAGCTTATCCCAGGAGACCCAGTACTTC. This gives the protein CASSLSQETQYF. The variable domain in full, completed from reference TRBV5-1 and TRBJ2-5, reads KAGVTQTPRYLIKTRGQQVTLSCSPISGHRSVSWYQQTPGQGLQFLFEYFSETQRNKGNFPGRFSGRQFSNSRSEMNVSTLELGDSALYLCASSLSQETQYFGPGTRLLVL.

The chain's CDR3 is CASSFLAGGYTGELFF. CDR3 DNA: TGTGCCAGCAGCTTTTTAGCGGGAGGGTACACCGGGGAGCTGTTTTTT. This chain uses TRBV7-2 with TRBJ2-2; TRBD2 matches at 11 bases. After removal of 3 bases from V and 3 bases from J, the junction contained 3 bases not matched to a gene. The CDR3 loop spans 16 amino acids. CDR1 is SGHTA and CDR2 is FQGNSA in the germline V gene.

The chain couples TRBV9 to TRBJ2-5; 7 bases map to TRBD2. This CDR3 is built from 15 residues. Germline lookup yields CDR1 SGDLS and CDR2 YYNGEE. V was clipped by 0 bases and J by 1 base; unmatched bases: 3. Written as DNA, the CDR3 is TGTGCCAGCAGCGTAGGTGCTAGCGGCCAAGAGACCCAGTACTTC. It yields the protein CASSVGASGQETQYF.

The rearrangement joins TRBV5-1 to TRBJ2-2, with D uncertain. The V and J ends lost 0 bases and 5 bases respectively, with 20 bases between them. The CDR3 is 18 amino acids. Germline V gives CDR1 SGHRS, CDR2 YFSETQ. The CDR3 region is CASSLGGGPDTYTGELFF. Written as DNA, the CDR3 is TGCGCCAGCAGCTTGGGAGGCGGCCCGGATACCTATACCGGGGAGCTGTTTTTT.

The J gene is TRBJ2-7, the V gene TRBV3-1 (or the pseudogene TRBV3-2); TRBD2 is a possible D gene (5 bases). The CDR3 totals 15 residues. Looked up from germline, CDR1 is LGHDT and CDR2 is YNNKEL (reference sequence). V shed 5 bases and J shed 0 bases, with 14 bases lying between them. This CDR3 reads CASSFGVGSSYEQYV. The CDR3, as DNA: TGTGCCAGCAGCTTCGGGGTTGGGAGCTCCTACGAGCAGTACGTC.

The rearrangement links TRBV13 to TRBJ2-2; TRBD1 aligns across 7 bases. The CDR3 consists of 16 residues. The ends lost 5 bases at V and 3 bases at J; junction bases unmatched: 9. CDR1 is PRHDT and CDR2 is FYEKMQ in the germline V gene (reference sequence). In DNA form, the CDR3 reads TGTGCCAGCAGCACCCGTCGACAGGGATACACCGGGGAGCTGTTTTTT. This gives the protein CASSTRRQGYTGELFF.

This chain connects TRBV4-1 to TRBJ1-4, with 7 bases lining up with TRBD1. The CDR3 extends over 12 amino acids. The junction had 5 bases not matched to a gene; V was cut back by 8 bases and J by 8 bases. Germline V CDR1 and CDR2: MGHRA, YSYEKL. The CDR3 is CASRSTGEKLFF. In nucleotides, the CDR3 is TGCGCCAGCCGTTCGACAGGGGAAAAACTGTTTTTT.

This clone was found once. The V call is TRBV6-5, the J call TRBJ2-7; TRBD1 matches at 10 bases. Germline trimming cut 6 bases from V and 4 bases from J; bases unmatched to any gene: 6. CDR1 is MNHEY and CDR2 is SVGAGI in the germline V gene. The CDR3 spans 14 residues. The DNA for the CDR3 is TGTGCCAGCAGCGCGGACAGGGGGTTTTACGAGCAGTACGTC. Protein sequence: CASSADRGFYEQYV.